Included here is one TCR beta chain sequence, with context. Its antigen is still unknown. The sample originates from a study of cytomegalovirus exposure and HLA in healthy donors. Study-wide background: Sequencing of roughly 180 million T cells in an earlier analysis found approximately 120 million unique TCR beta sequences.

PCR employed 60 Vbeta and 13 Jbeta primers. Clones were sequenced by immunoSEQ multiplex PCR, and TCRdb holds only the in-frame ones, with some missing. The data show approximately 140,000 clones, around 79% seen once. Germline trimming cut 7 bases from V and 4 bases from J; bases unmatched to any gene: 6. The CDR3 runs 13 residues. Per the germline V gene, CDR1 is SQVTM and CDR2 is ANQGSEA. Overall study results and limits: Later on, an analysis found that several of the most significant clusters appeared to be linked to common viral pathogens, which included parvovirus B19. A link between a missense DCLRE1C variant and TCR beta V- and J-gene trimming emerged from a later analysis. Reportedly, a later analysis found an Asian-associated ancestry cluster had fewer N-insertions than the roughly 700-donor mean.

The chain combines TRBV29-1 with TRBJ2-1; 8 bases line up with TRBD2. This clonotype originated in a woman aged 40 to 50 in good health and CMV-seropositive. Sequenced sample: PBMCs. CDR3 sequence: CSAGGPRYNEQFF. The CDR3 DNA is TGCAGCGCGGGGGGGCCTCGGTACAATGAGCAGTTCTTC.